These 32 T cell receptor beta chains came from one sample sequenced in a study of cytotoxic CD8 clonotypes in ibrutinib-treated CLL. The assay was immunoSEQ multiplex PCR, and TCRdb's table has in-frame clones only and misses some. The repertoire includes some 300,000 clones, 80% of them detected once, and 6.5% to 8% sits in the top ten. This specimen consisted of PBMCs, obtained before ibrutinib treatment. These receptors were collected from a human donor with chronic lymphocytic leukemia.

The CDR3 DNA reads TGTGCCAGCAGCCAAGTCGCGGGCTGGGGCTATGGCTACACCTTC. Translated, it gives CASSQVAGWGYGYTF. The chain combines TRBV14 with TRBJ1-2; D not certain. The V end was cut by 1 base, the J end by 4 bases, with 13 bases between. Germline CDR1 and CDR2: SGHDN and FVKESK. The CDR3 is made up of 15 amino acids.

The chain employs TRBV29-1 and TRBJ1-2, with 12 bases identical to TRBD1. J was trimmed by 7 bases and V by 6 bases; bases with no gene match: 9. The CDR3 runs 14 residues. Germline V lookup: CDR1 SQVTM, CDR2 ANQGSEA. As DNA, the CDR3 is TGCAGCGTCCTCTGGGACAGGGGGCATCTTGGCTACACCTTC. Amino acids: CSVLWDRGHLGYTF.

This chain joins TRBV6-6 and TRBJ2-1; no definite D call. In germline, CDR1 is MNHNY, CDR2 SVGAGI (reference sequence). V shed 0 bases and J shed 5 bases, with 14 bases lying between them. There are 16 residues in the CDR3. CDR3 in DNA: TGTGCCAGCAGTTACTCGTCTCCACCCGTCAACAATGAGCAGTTCTTC. Residues: CASSYSSPPVNNEQFF.

The J gene is TRBJ2-5, the V gene TRBV7-2; D is possibly TRBD2 (5 bases). CDR3 length: 13 amino acids. Germline V gives CDR1 SGHTA, CDR2 FQGNSA. Trimming stripped 0 bases from V and 5 bases from J, with 7 bases between. The CDR3 loop reads CASSLAGVETQYF. The CDR3 coding sequence is TGTGCCAGCAGCTTAGCGGGAGTTGAGACCCAGTACTTC.

This clone was seen a handful of times. The V call is TRBV10-2, the J call TRBJ2-7; D remains ambiguous. The CDR3 is 13 amino acids. CDR1 is WSHSY and CDR2 is SAAADI in the germline V gene. V was pared by 0 bases and J by 7 bases, with 10 bases between. The CDR3 here is CASSESGVLEQYF. CDR3 bases: TGCGCCAGCAGTGAGTCCGGTGTCTTAGAGCAGTACTTC.

This sequence joins TRBV28 and TRBJ1-1; 9 positions agree with TRBD1. The germline V gene has CDR1 MDHEN and CDR2 SYDVKM. CDR3 length: 13 residues. V trimming: 6 bases; J trimming: 8 bases; junction bases outside the gene matches: 7. CDR3 DNA sequence: TGTGCCAGCAGCAGCACGGACAGGGGAGAAGCTTTCTTT. Translated: CASSSTDRGEAFF.

A word on this clone: This CDR3 is also generated by other DNA sequences in the sample. This chain joins TRBV29-1 and TRBJ1-1; no reliable D call. The germline V gene encodes CDR1 SQVTM and CDR2 ANQGSEA. The ends were cut back, 4 bases at V and 1 base at J, with 4 bases in the middle. CDR3 length: 11 residues. In DNA, the CDR3 is TGCAGCGTTGGCCAGAACACTGAAGCTTTCTTT. Its translation is CSVGQNTEAFF. The whole variable domain, filled in from reference TRBV29-1 and TRBJ1-1, reads SAVISQKPSRDICQRGTSLTIQCQVDSQVTMMFWYRQQPGQSLTLIATANQGSEATYESGFVIDKFPISRPNLTFSTLTVSNMSPEDSSIYLCSVGQNTEAFFGQGTRLTVV.

The chain is built from TRBV5-1 and TRBJ2-6, with 7 bases aligning to TRBD1. Germline loops: CDR1 SGHRS, CDR2 YFSETQ. The CDR3 sequence is 16 residues long. V lost 1 base and J lost 0; bases outside the gene matches: 1. The CDR3 nucleotides are TGCGCCAGCAGCTTGAGGACAGGCTCTGGGGCCAACGTCCTGACTTTC. Its translation: CASSLRTGSGANVLTF.

Worth noting for this clone: At one end, the junction sequence differs from germline, possibly due to a read error. This rearrangement joins TRBV7-3 to TRBJ2-5; no firm D call. The germline V gene encodes CDR1 SGHTA and CDR2 FQGTGA. The CDR3 extends over 10 amino acids. This chain's CDR3 is CASTHGPSHF. In DNA form, the CDR3 reads TGTGCCAGCACCCACGGGCCCTCCCACTTC.

The rearrangement uses TRBV29-1 and TRBJ2-3; 12 bases line up with TRBD2. Germline V gene data show CDR1 as SQVTM and CDR2 as ANQGSEA. V trimming: 6 bases; J trimming: 2 bases; junction bases outside the gene matches: 3. The CDR3 runs 14 residues. Written as DNA, the CDR3 is TGCAGCGTCCGGACTAGCGGGATCACAGATACGCAGTATTTT. Protein: CSVRTSGITDTQYF.

The chain recombines TRBV30 with TRBJ1-1; D not resolved. Germline lookup yields CDR1 GTSNPN and CDR2 SVGIG (reference sequence). There are 18 residues in the CDR3. V was clipped by 2 bases and J by 1 base, with 23 bases between them. The CDR3 DNA sequence: TGTGCCTGGAGTACCATATGGACTGATACTACCTCGAACACTGAAGCTTTCTTT. Translated, it gives CAWSTIWTDTTSNTEAFF.

The V call is TRBV9, the J call TRBJ2-1; D unresolved. CDR1 is SGDLS, CDR2 YYNGEE, per germline. This CDR3 has 14 residues. Trimming shortened V by 3 bases and J by 7 bases, and 14 bases separated the two germline ends. CDR3 DNA: TGTGCCAGCAGCGCCCCCTCTAAAGGGAATGAGCAGTTCTTC. Its translation: CASSAPSKGNEQFF.

This clone has just a few counts. V and J are TRBV5-4 and TRBJ1-1; no clear D. Germline CDR1 reads SGHNT; CDR2 reads YYREEE (reference sequence). The CDR3 loop spans 13 amino acids. Trimming took 0 bases from V and 0 from J, leaving 3 bases between them. The CDR3 protein is CASSLVLNTEAFF. CDR3 coding DNA: TGTGCCAGCAGCTTGGTTCTGAACACTGAAGCTTTCTTT.

The gene calls are TRBV9 and TRBJ2-3; D uncertain. CDR3 length: 16 amino acids. The germline V gene has CDR1 SGDLS and CDR2 YYNGEE. Trimming shortened V by 0 bases and J by 0 bases, and 11 bases separated the two germline ends. CDR3 nucleotide sequence: TGTGCCAGCAGCGTAGGGGGTTTTTCGAGCACAGATACGCAGTATTTT. Residues: CASSVGGFSSTDTQYF.

DNA of the CDR3: TGTGCCAGCAGCGTAAGCCAGCGGGAGGGTGGTACCGGGGAGCTGTTTTTT. This sequence encodes CASSVSQREGGTGELFF. This chain uses TRBV9 with TRBJ2-2, with 10 nucleotides matching TRBD2. Germline V gene lookup returns CDR1 SGDLS and CDR2 YYNGEE. This CDR3 contains 17 residues. V lost 1 base to trimming and J lost 5 bases; unmatched junction nucleotides: 8.

The chain combines TRBV6-1 with TRBJ2-1; 10 bases fit TRBD2. The J segment lost 1 base and the V segment lost 2 bases, leaving 5 bases of the junction unmatched. There are 17 residues in the CDR3. CDR1 is MNHNS and CDR2 is SASEGT in the germline V gene. The CDR3 protein is CASSERTSGSSYNEQFF. The DNA for the CDR3 is TGTGCCAGCAGTGAAAGGACTAGCGGTTCGTCCTACAATGAGCAGTTCTTC.

This chain links TRBV5-1 with TRBJ1-1; D might be TRBD1 (5 bases). Germline values: CDR1 SGHRS, CDR2 YFSETQ. The V gene lost 6 bases and the J gene lost 2 bases, with 11 bases spanning the gap. This CDR3 contains 13 residues. The CDR3 region is CASTQESNTEAFF. The CDR3 coding sequence is TGCGCCAGCACACAGGAGAGTAACACTGAAGCTTTCTTT.

J is TRBJ1-1 and V is TRBV2; weak D call: TRBD1 (6 bases). Germline lookup yields CDR1 SNHLY and CDR2 FYNNEI. V dropped 6 bases and J dropped 7 bases, with 15 bases sitting between them. The CDR3 extends over 13 amino acids. CDR3 coding DNA: TGTGCCAGCAGGACGGGGGGCAGGGGTGAAGCTTTCTTT. Translating gives CASRTGGRGEAFF.

The gene calls are TRBV2 and TRBJ2-1; TRBD2 is a possible D gene (7 bases). This CDR3 has 15 amino acids. Trimming removed 10 bases at V and 9 bases at J, with 25 bases between. Germline CDR1 reads SNHLY; CDR2 reads FYNNEI. In DNA, the CDR3 is TGTGCCAAAACTGTGGGAGGGGGAGCGCCAATTGAGCAGTTCTTC. It codes for CAKTVGGGAPIEQFF.

This chain links TRBV20-1 with TRBJ1-1; D is uncertain. The CDR3 spans 11 residues. From germline, CDR1 is DFQATT and CDR2 SNEGSKA (reference sequence). V was cut by 4 bases and J by 7 bases, with 10 bases left in between. The CDR3 region is CSATQSIEAFF. CDR3 DNA sequence: TGCAGTGCTACCCAATCCATTGAAGCTTTCTTT.

The chain uses TRBV28 and TRBJ2-2, with D tentatively TRBD1 (6 bases). Germline V gene data show CDR1 as MDHEN and CDR2 as SYDVKM. The CDR3 covers 15 residues. V lost 6 bases and J lost 5, with 16 bases in between. The DNA for the CDR3 is TGTGCCAGCAGCTACCCCGGGACAAGGACCGGGGAGCTGTTTTTT. It codes for CASSYPGTRTGELFF.

This rearrangement joins TRBV9 to TRBJ2-1; unclear D gene. From germline, CDR1 is SGDLS and CDR2 YYNGEE. This CDR3 has 16 amino acids. V shed 1 base and J shed 0 bases, with 11 bases lying between them. The CDR3, as DNA: TGTGCCAGCAGCGTATACGGTTCAAGCTCCTACAATGAGCAGTTCTTC. This codes for CASSVYGSSSYNEQFF.

This clone was observed a handful of times. This chain uses TRBV19 with TRBJ2-2; TRBD1 might be the D (6 bases). The CDR3 runs 15 residues. Between the trimmed V and J ends, which lost 2 bases and 4 bases, there was a span of 11 bases. Germline CDR1 reads LNHDA; CDR2 reads SQIVND (reference sequence). CDR3: CASSIPRGGTGELFF. For the CDR3, the DNA is TGTGCCAGTAGTATACCCAGGGGTGGCACCGGGGAGCTGTTTTTT. Variable domain in full (rest from reference TRBV19 and TRBJ2-2): DGGITQSPKYLFRKEGQNVTLSCEQNLNHDAMYWYRQDPGQGLRLIYYSQIVNDFQKGDIAEGYSVSREKKESFPLTVTSAQKNPTAFYLCASSIPRGGTGELFFGEGSRLTVL.

The chain combines TRBV18 with TRBJ1-5, with D uncertain. V dropped 4 bases and J dropped 3 bases, with 7 bases sitting between them. This CDR3 is 13 amino acids long. CDR1 and CDR2 from the germline V gene are KGHSH and LQKENI. CDR3 sequence reads: CASSLEPNQPQHF. The DNA of the CDR3 is TGTGCCAGCTCACTCGAGCCCAATCAGCCCCAGCATTTT.

The genes are TRBV29-1 and TRBJ2-5; perhaps TRBD2 as D (5 bases). The germline V gene encodes CDR1 SQVTM and CDR2 ANQGSEA. This CDR3 comprises 13 residues. Trimming left V 6 bases short and J 4 bases short, with 15 bases between. DNA for the CDR3: TGCAGCGTAGCACAAGCCGGGGTAGAGACCCAGTACTTC. Protein sequence: CSVAQAGVETQYF.

The V call is TRBV29-1, the J call TRBJ2-7, with TRBD1 matching 8 bases. J gave up 2 bases and V 6 bases, and 6 bases lay outside the gene matches. The CDR3 totals 13 residues. Germline V lookup: CDR1 SQVTM, CDR2 ANQGSEA. For the CDR3, the DNA is TGCAGCGTCTGGGACAGGAGAGCCTACGAGCAGTACTTC. It translates to CSVWDRRAYEQYF.

This clone was picked up a small number of times. The chain has TRBV7-3 and TRBJ2-1, with 8 bases identical to TRBD2. The J segment lost 3 bases and the V segment lost 5 bases, leaving 6 bases of the junction unmatched. The CDR3 runs to 15 residues. Per germline, CDR1 SGHTA and CDR2 FQGTGA. CDR3 in DNA: TGTGCCAGCAGCCAAAGACTAGCGCTCTACAATGAGCAGTTCTTC. It yields the protein CASSQRLALYNEQFF.

The rearrangement joins TRBV29-1 to TRBJ2-3; TRBD1 matches 12 bases. The CDR3 totals 16 residues. J gave up 6 bases and V 3 bases, and 10 bases lay outside the gene matches. Germline values: CDR1 SQVTM, CDR2 ANQGSEA. In nucleotides, the CDR3 is TGCAGCGTTGAGGGGTCCGGGACAGGGGGCATGGATACGCAGTATTTT. Its protein is CSVEGSGTGGMDTQYF.

This chain connects TRBV5-1 to TRBJ2-3; TRBD1 agrees at 8 bases. The V segment lost 0 bases and the J segment 0 bases; nucleotides outside the gene matches: 12. In germline, CDR1 is SGHRS, CDR2 YFSETQ. CDR3 length: 19 residues. CDR3 residues: CASSLDLDRGRGSTDTQYF. For the CDR3, the DNA is TGCGCCAGCAGCTTGGACCTAGACAGGGGAAGGGGGAGCACAGATACGCAGTATTTT.

The V and J genes are TRBV7-9 and TRBJ2-1; TRBD2 matches at 11 bases. CDR3 length equals 18 residues. J gave up 1 base and V 5 bases, and 10 bases lay outside the gene matches. Germline CDR1 reads SEHNR; CDR2 reads FQNEAQ (reference sequence). The CDR3 sequence: CASSGTSGSGESYNEQFF. DNA for the CDR3: TGTGCCAGCAGCGGTACTAGCGGGAGTGGAGAATCCTACAATGAGCAGTTCTTC.

The J gene is TRBJ1-5, the V gene TRBV19; 8 bases fit TRBD1. Germline CDR1 reads LNHDA; CDR2 reads SQIVND (reference sequence). Trimming at V came to 5 bases and at J to 4 bases, leaving 7 bases not matched to a gene. This CDR3 spans 15 amino acids. The CDR3 sequence: CASSPQGAWNQPQHF. DNA of the CDR3: TGTGCCAGTAGTCCGCAGGGGGCTTGGAATCAGCCCCAGCATTTT.

The chain combines TRBV27 with TRBJ2-7; D not certain. Trimming cost V 3 bases and J 2 bases, with 17 bases left between them. Germline V gene data show CDR1 as MNHEY and CDR2 as SMNVEV (reference sequence). The CDR3 has 16 residues. CDR3 in amino acids: CASSFESPPTPYEQYF. In nucleotides, the CDR3 is TGTGCCAGCAGTTTTGAGTCCCCCCCCACCCCCTACGAGCAGTACTTC.